The present T cell receptor (beta chain) was sequenced within a study of CD8 T cells in ankylosing spondylitis. The ends lost 4 bases at V and 3 bases at J; junction bases unmatched: 19. CDR3 length equals 21 residues. This clonotype appeared a few times. No antigen is known for it. General study points: A TCR beta motif made of fewer than ten highly homologous variants seemed typical of ankylosing spondylitis blood. A number of the motif variants had already been described in reactive arthritis synovial fluid and blood.

For TCR beta, libraries came from quantitative 5'-RACE with molecular barcodes. TCRdb reprocessed the 5' RACE reads via MiXCR and lists one record per CDR3 protein. The table has roughly 280,000 distinct CDR3 sequences, around 20% seen once. The chain links TRBV12-3 or TRBV12-4 to TRBJ2-1, with 12 bases that match TRBD2. The receptor was derived from a male donor with ankylosing spondylitis or in good health (not recorded which). The sequenced sample consisted of blood, either unsorted or a sorted T cell fraction (not recorded which). CDR3 in DNA: TGTGCCAGCAGTTCGGACGGACTTCTAGCGGGGGGGCCTGAGCACTACAATGAGCAGTTCTTC. Translated: CASSSDGLLAGGPEHYNEQFF.